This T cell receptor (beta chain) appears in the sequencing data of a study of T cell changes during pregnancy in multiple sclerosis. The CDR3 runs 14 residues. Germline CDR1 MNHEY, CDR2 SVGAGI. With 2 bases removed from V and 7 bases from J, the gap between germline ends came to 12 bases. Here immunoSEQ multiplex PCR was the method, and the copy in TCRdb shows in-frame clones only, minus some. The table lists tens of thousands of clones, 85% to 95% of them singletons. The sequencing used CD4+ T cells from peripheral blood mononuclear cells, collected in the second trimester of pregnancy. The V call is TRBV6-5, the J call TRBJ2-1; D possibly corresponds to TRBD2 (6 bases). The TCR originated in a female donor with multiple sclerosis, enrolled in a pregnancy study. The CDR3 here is CASSYGGYKNEQFF. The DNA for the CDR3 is TGTGCCAGCAGTTACGGAGGGTATAAAAATGAGCAGTTCTTC.